The present TCR beta chain was sequenced within a study of T cell changes during pregnancy in multiple sclerosis. Trimming stripped 8 bases from V and 3 bases from J, with 13 bases between. The CDR3 runs 13 residues. The germline V gene encodes CDR1 MNHNS and CDR2 SASEGT. Sequencing used immunoSEQ multiplex PCR; TCRdb keeps in-frame clones, though not all of them. Of roughly 110,000 clones listed, around nine tenths are singletons. The source is a female donor with multiple sclerosis, enrolled in a pregnancy study. This specimen consisted of peripheral blood, obtained in the third trimester of pregnancy. The chain couples TRBV6-1 to TRBJ1-2; D gene unclear. The CDR3 loop reads CASLGWEDYGYTF. In nucleotides, the CDR3 is TGTGCCAGCTTAGGATGGGAGGACTATGGCTACACCTTC.